This is a list of T cell receptor beta chains from one sample in a study of robustness of blood B and T cell sequencing. TCRdb fed the PCR reads into MiXCR, producing one record per CDR3 protein. The sample lists roughly 4,000 distinct CDR3 sequences, about 51% occurring once. Input material: peripheral blood. Every receptor here comes from a human donor in good health. Both conserved end residues are part of each CDR3. D genes are given only for firm matches. Size tells how often a clone was seen (once, few, many) or the class of an expanded clone, and some rows leave it out.

CDR3nt: TGTGCCACCAGTGACCCCAAAGGGACCTACAATGAGCAGTTCTTC
CDR3aa: CATSDPKGTYNEQFF
v_gene: TRBV24-1
j_gene: TRBJ2-1
abundance: -
d_gene: -

CDR3nt: TGTGCCAGCACAGGCGGGGGGGTGGCCTACAATGAGCAGTTCTTC
CDR3aa: CASTGGGVAYNEQFF
v_gene: TRBV12-3/TRBV12-4
j_gene: TRBJ2-1
abundance: -
d_gene: TRBD2

CDR3nt: TGCAGCGTTAATGGACAGGGCGCAGATACGCAGTATTTT
CDR3aa: CSVNGQGADTQYF
v_gene: TRBV29-1
j_gene: TRBJ2-3
abundance: -
d_gene: TRBD1

CDR3nt: TGCAGTGCTAGGAGGATGACGCAGGGGGCCTCCTATAATTCACCCCTCCACTTT
CDR3aa: CSARRMTQGASYNSPLHF
v_gene: TRBV20-1
j_gene: TRBJ1-6
abundance: -
d_gene: TRBD1

CDR3nt: TGCAGTGCTAGAGATGTGGGACAGCAGAACACTGAAGCTTTCTTT
CDR3aa: CSARDVGQQNTEAFF
v_gene: TRBV20-1
j_gene: TRBJ1-1
abundance: -
d_gene: TRBD1

CDR3nt: TGTGCCATCAGTGAGTCTTCAGGTAGGGCGTCCTACGAGCAGTACTTC
CDR3aa: CAISESSGRASYEQYF
v_gene: TRBV10-3
j_gene: TRBJ2-7
abundance: -
d_gene: -

CDR3nt: TGCGCCAGCAACCTGGGGGACAGGGGGCATAATGAGCAGTTCTTC
CDR3aa: CASNLGDRGHNEQFF
v_gene: TRBV5-1
j_gene: TRBJ2-1
abundance: -
d_gene: TRBD1

CDR3nt: TGTGCCGCCGGGGAGACCGACTCTGGAAACACCATATATTTT
CDR3aa: CAAGETDSGNTIYF
v_gene: TRBV10-3
j_gene: TRBJ1-3
abundance: few
d_gene: -

CDR3nt: TGCGCCAGCAGTGAATCCGACCGGTACGAGCAGTACTTC
CDR3aa: CASSESDRYEQYF
v_gene: TRBV10-1
j_gene: TRBJ2-7
abundance: -
d_gene: -

CDR3nt: TGCAGCGGGGGGGTAGTGGGGGGGAGCACAGATACGCAGTATTTT
CDR3aa: CSGGVVGGSTDTQYF
v_gene: TRBV29-1
j_gene: TRBJ2-3
abundance: -
d_gene: TRBD2

CDR3nt: TGTGCCAGCAGCTTTAAACAGGGGGTGGGCTACACCTTC
CDR3aa: CASSFKQGVGYTF
v_gene: TRBV5-4
j_gene: TRBJ1-2
abundance: -
d_gene: TRBD1

CDR3nt: TGCGCCAGCAGTCAAGGACAGGGGTCTCTCGATGAGCAGTTCTTC
CDR3aa: CASSQGQGSLDEQFF
v_gene: TRBV5-1
j_gene: TRBJ2-1
abundance: few
d_gene: TRBD1

CDR3nt: TGTGCTAGTGGTTTGTACCAGGGATCCTACGAGCAGTACTTC
CDR3aa: CASGLYQGSYEQYF
v_gene: TRBV12-5
j_gene: TRBJ2-7
abundance: -
d_gene: -

CDR3nt: TGTGCCAGCAGGTGGGACACTAACTATGGCTACACCTTC
CDR3aa: CASRWDTNYGYTF
v_gene: TRBV6-1
j_gene: TRBJ1-2
abundance: -
d_gene: -

CDR3nt: TGTGCCAGTAGTATAAGGGGATCTGGTAATCAGCCCCAGCATTTT
CDR3aa: CASSIRGSGNQPQHF
v_gene: TRBV19
j_gene: TRBJ1-5
abundance: -
d_gene: -

CDR3nt: TGTGCCAGTAGTAGGGGACAGGGTGCTGGGGCCAACGTCCTGACTTTC
CDR3aa: CASSRGQGAGANVLTF
v_gene: TRBV19
j_gene: TRBJ2-6
abundance: -
d_gene: TRBD1

CDR3nt: TGTGCCAGCAGCTTAGCGCGACAGTCTTACACTGAAGCTTTCTTT
CDR3aa: CASSLARQSYTEAFF
v_gene: TRBV7-9
j_gene: TRBJ1-1
abundance: once
d_gene: -

CDR3nt: TGTGCCTGGAGTGAAAGGGGCGGCCAGCCCCAGCATTTT
CDR3aa: CAWSERGGQPQHF
v_gene: TRBV30
j_gene: TRBJ1-5
abundance: -
d_gene: -

CDR3nt: TGTGCCATAGAAGACAGGGGCGGAGGCACTGAAGCTTTCTTT
CDR3aa: CAIEDRGGGTEAFF
v_gene: TRBV10-3
j_gene: TRBJ1-1
abundance: -
d_gene: TRBD1

CDR3nt: TGTGCCAGCAGTTACGGGCGACAGGGGTACTACGAGCAGTACTTC
CDR3aa: CASSYGRQGYYEQYF
v_gene: TRBV6-5
j_gene: TRBJ2-7
abundance: -
d_gene: TRBD1

CDR3nt: TGTGCCATCAGCACCCACTGGACAGGGGGAAACTACGAGCAGTACTTC
CDR3aa: CAISTHWTGGNYEQYF
v_gene: TRBV10-3
j_gene: TRBJ2-7
abundance: medium-sized
d_gene: TRBD1

CDR3nt: TGCAGCGTTAGCGGGGCCTGGGGCTCCTACAATGAGCAGTTCTTC
CDR3aa: CSVSGAWGSYNEQFF
v_gene: TRBV29-1
j_gene: TRBJ2-1
abundance: -
d_gene: TRBD2

CDR3nt: TGTGCCATCAAGGGTGCAGGGGCCTCCACAGATACGCAGTATTTT
CDR3aa: CAIKGAGASTDTQYF
v_gene: TRBV10-3
j_gene: TRBJ2-3
abundance: -
d_gene: -

CDR3nt: TGTGCCAGCAGTTACGGGTCAGCCAATGAGCAGTTCTTC
CDR3aa: CASSYGSANEQFF
v_gene: TRBV6-5
j_gene: TRBJ2-1
abundance: -
d_gene: -

CDR3nt: TGTGCCACCAGCAGTTCCTCAGGGGCCTATGGCTACACCTTC
CDR3aa: CATSSSSGAYGYTF
v_gene: TRBV15
j_gene: TRBJ1-2
abundance: -
d_gene: -

CDR3nt: TGTGCCATCAAAAACTCCTACAATGAGCAGTTCTTC
CDR3aa: CAIKNSYNEQFF
v_gene: TRBV10-3
j_gene: TRBJ2-1
abundance: few
d_gene: -

CDR3nt: TGTGCCAGTAGTTCCCTAGAGCTAGCCAAAAACATTCAGTACTTC
CDR3aa: CASSSLELAKNIQYF
v_gene: TRBV19
j_gene: TRBJ2-4
abundance: -
d_gene: -

CDR3nt: TGTGCCAGCAGCTCCGACAGGGCCGGGGAGCTGTTTTTT
CDR3aa: CASSSDRAGELFF
v_gene: TRBV7-6
j_gene: TRBJ2-2
abundance: large
d_gene: TRBD1

CDR3nt: TGTGCCAGCAGCTTGGCAGAAGAGTACGAGCAGTACTTC
CDR3aa: CASSLAEEYEQYF
v_gene: TRBV5-4
j_gene: TRBJ2-7
abundance: -
d_gene: -

CDR3nt: TGTGCCTGGAGAATGACAGGGGGCACTGAAGCTTTCTTT
CDR3aa: CAWRMTGGTEAFF
v_gene: TRBV30
j_gene: TRBJ1-1
abundance: -
d_gene: TRBD1

CDR3nt: TGTGCCAGCAGTTACGCAGGCTCTGGGGCCAACGTCCTGACTTTC
CDR3aa: CASSYAGSGANVLTF
v_gene: TRBV6-5
j_gene: TRBJ2-6
abundance: -
d_gene: -

CDR3nt: TGTGCCAGCAGCTTCGACAGGGCGGCCACTGAAGCTTTCTTT
CDR3aa: CASSFDRAATEAFF
v_gene: TRBV7-2
j_gene: TRBJ1-1
abundance: large
d_gene: TRBD1

CDR3nt: TGTGCCAGCAGCTTACTAGACAGGGGCGCGTACACCGGGGAGCTGTTTTTT
CDR3aa: CASSLLDRGAYTGELFF
v_gene: TRBV7-6
j_gene: TRBJ2-2
abundance: -
d_gene: TRBD1

CDR3nt: TGTGCCAGCAGCGGAATTGGGACAGGGCGTCAAGAGACCCAGTACTTC
CDR3aa: CASSGIGTGRQETQYF
v_gene: TRBV5-5
j_gene: TRBJ2-5
abundance: -
d_gene: TRBD1

CDR3nt: TGTGCCAGCAGCCCAGACAGGGGACGGGGCACTGAAGCTTTCTTT
CDR3aa: CASSPDRGRGTEAFF
v_gene: TRBV5-5
j_gene: TRBJ1-1
abundance: -
d_gene: TRBD1

CDR3nt: TGTGCCATCAGTGGGACAGGTTTTGGGACAGATACGCAGTATTTT
CDR3aa: CAISGTGFGTDTQYF
v_gene: TRBV10-3
j_gene: TRBJ2-3
abundance: -
d_gene: TRBD1

CDR3nt: TGCAGTTACCACCCCCGACAGGGCGAGAACACTGAAGCTTTCTTT
CDR3aa: CSYHPRQGENTEAFF
v_gene: TRBV20-1
j_gene: TRBJ1-1
abundance: -
d_gene: TRBD1

CDR3nt: TGTGCCAGCAGTCCCCGACAGAATTATGGCTACACCTTC
CDR3aa: CASSPRQNYGYTF
v_gene: TRBV12-3/TRBV12-4
j_gene: TRBJ1-2
abundance: few
d_gene: -

CDR3nt: TGTGCCTGGAGTCCGGGCCGGGGCTACAATGAGCAGTTCTTC
CDR3aa: CAWSPGRGYNEQFF
v_gene: TRBV30
j_gene: TRBJ2-1
abundance: few
d_gene: -

CDR3nt: TGTGCCAGCAGCCCCTCGCATACGCAGTATTTT
CDR3aa: CASSPSHTQYF
v_gene: TRBV6-2/TRBV6-3
j_gene: TRBJ2-3
abundance: -
d_gene: -

CDR3nt: TGCAGTGCTAGAGATCAGAGGGGACAAGAGACCCAGTACTTC
CDR3aa: CSARDQRGQETQYF
v_gene: TRBV20-1
j_gene: TRBJ2-5
abundance: -
d_gene: -

CDR3nt: TGCGCCAGCAGCTCCGGATCCTACGAGCAGTACTTC
CDR3aa: CASSSGSYEQYF
v_gene: TRBV5-1
j_gene: TRBJ2-7
abundance: -
d_gene: -

CDR3nt: TGTGCCTGGAGTCGGGGGGGCGGACTCGTGAACACTGAAGCTTTCTTT
CDR3aa: CAWSRGGGLVNTEAFF
v_gene: TRBV30
j_gene: TRBJ1-1
abundance: -
d_gene: -

CDR3nt: TGCGCCAGCAGTGTGGTGGCTAGCACAGATACGCAGTATTTT
CDR3aa: CASSVVASTDTQYF
v_gene: TRBV10-2
j_gene: TRBJ2-3
abundance: few
d_gene: -

CDR3nt: TGTGCCAGCAGTCGCACTTGGGACGGGGAGCTGTTTTTT
CDR3aa: CASSRTWDGELFF
v_gene: TRBV6-1
j_gene: TRBJ2-2
abundance: -
d_gene: -

CDR3nt: TGTGCCAGCAGTTCGGACAGGGACTACGGAAACACCATATATTTT
CDR3aa: CASSSDRDYGNTIYF
v_gene: TRBV12-3/TRBV12-4
j_gene: TRBJ1-3
abundance: few
d_gene: TRBD1

CDR3nt: TGTGCCAGCAGTTACTCCCCAGGCGGGGGGGCGTTGAAAGTTGTAGACGAGCAGTACTTC
CDR3aa: CASSYSPGGGALKVVDEQYF
v_gene: TRBV6-5
j_gene: TRBJ2-7
abundance: -
d_gene: TRBD2

CDR3nt: TGTGCCAGCATCCTGAGGACCGTCCGGCCTGGGGCCAACGTCCTGACTTTC
CDR3aa: CASILRTVRPGANVLTF
v_gene: TRBV6-1
j_gene: TRBJ2-6
abundance: -
d_gene: -

CDR3nt: TGTGCCAGCAGCTCCGCAATCGGGTCCGGGGAGCTGTTTTTT
CDR3aa: CASSSAIGSGELFF
v_gene: TRBV7-7
j_gene: TRBJ2-2
abundance: -
d_gene: -

CDR3nt: TGCGCCAGCAGCCAGAACAGGGGTTTCTCCTACGAGCAGTACTTC
CDR3aa: CASSQNRGFSYEQYF
v_gene: TRBV4-1
j_gene: TRBJ2-7
abundance: -
d_gene: TRBD1

CDR3nt: TGTGCCAGCAGCGTCTCCGTGAACACTGAAGCTTTCTTT
CDR3aa: CASSVSVNTEAFF
v_gene: TRBV9
j_gene: TRBJ1-1
abundance: -
d_gene: -

CDR3nt: TGTGCCAGCAGTTACGGGCCCCCGAGCTCTGGAAACACCATATATTTT
CDR3aa: CASSYGPPSSGNTIYF
v_gene: TRBV6-5
j_gene: TRBJ1-3
abundance: -
d_gene: -

CDR3nt: TGTGCCACCAGCAGAGAGGAAGGACCTCGATTTTTT
CDR3aa: CATSREEGPRFF
v_gene: TRBV15
j_gene: TRBJ1-4
abundance: -
d_gene: -

CDR3nt: TGTGTCAGCAGCCCAGGGGTTGGGAAAGCAGATACGCAGTATTTT
CDR3aa: CVSSPGVGKADTQYF
v_gene: TRBV5-5
j_gene: TRBJ2-3
abundance: few
d_gene: -

CDR3nt: TGTGCCACCCGGGACAGTTCCTACGAGCAGTACTTC
CDR3aa: CATRDSSYEQYF
v_gene: TRBV27
j_gene: TRBJ2-7
abundance: few
d_gene: TRBD1